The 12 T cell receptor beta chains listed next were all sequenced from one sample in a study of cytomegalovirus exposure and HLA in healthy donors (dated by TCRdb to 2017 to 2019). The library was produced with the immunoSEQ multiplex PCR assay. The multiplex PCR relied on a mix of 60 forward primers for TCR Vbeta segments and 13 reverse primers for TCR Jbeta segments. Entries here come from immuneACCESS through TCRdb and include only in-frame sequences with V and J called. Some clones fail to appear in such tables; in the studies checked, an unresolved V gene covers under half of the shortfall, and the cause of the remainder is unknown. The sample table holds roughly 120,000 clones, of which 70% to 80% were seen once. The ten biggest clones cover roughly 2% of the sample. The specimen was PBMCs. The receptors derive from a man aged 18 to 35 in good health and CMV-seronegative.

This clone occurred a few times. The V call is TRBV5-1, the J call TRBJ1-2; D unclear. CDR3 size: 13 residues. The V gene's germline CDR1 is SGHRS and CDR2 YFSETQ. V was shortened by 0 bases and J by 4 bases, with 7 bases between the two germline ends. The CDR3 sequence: CASSLDTFYGYTF. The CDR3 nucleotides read TGCGCCAGCAGCTTGGACACCTTCTATGGCTACACCTTC.

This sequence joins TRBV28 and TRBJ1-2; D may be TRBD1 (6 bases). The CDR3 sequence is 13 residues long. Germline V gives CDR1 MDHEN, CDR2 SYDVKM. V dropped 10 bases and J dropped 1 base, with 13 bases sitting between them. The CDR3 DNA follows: TGTGCCACCACAAAGGGGGTTAACTATGGCTACACCTTC. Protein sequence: CATTKGVNYGYTF.

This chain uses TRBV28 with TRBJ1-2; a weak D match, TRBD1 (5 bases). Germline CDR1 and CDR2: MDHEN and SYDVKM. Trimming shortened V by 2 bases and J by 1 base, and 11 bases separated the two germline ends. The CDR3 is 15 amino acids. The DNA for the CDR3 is TGTGCCAGCAGTTTAAATGACAGACATAACTATGGCTACACCTTC. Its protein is CASSLNDRHNYGYTF.

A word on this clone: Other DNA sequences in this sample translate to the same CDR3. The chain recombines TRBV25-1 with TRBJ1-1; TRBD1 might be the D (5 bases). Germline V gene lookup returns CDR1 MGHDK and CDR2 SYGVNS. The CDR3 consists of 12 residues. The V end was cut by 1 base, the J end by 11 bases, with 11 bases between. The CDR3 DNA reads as TGTGCCAGCAGTGAATTGGGCGGGGGGGCTTTCTTT. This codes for CASSELGGGAFF.

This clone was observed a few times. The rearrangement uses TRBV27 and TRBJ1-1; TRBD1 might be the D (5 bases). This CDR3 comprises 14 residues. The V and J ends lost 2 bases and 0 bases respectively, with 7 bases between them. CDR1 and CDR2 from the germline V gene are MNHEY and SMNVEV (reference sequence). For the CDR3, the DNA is TGTGCCAGCAGTTTAGGGGCTCTGAACACTGAAGCTTTCTTT. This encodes CASSLGALNTEAFF.

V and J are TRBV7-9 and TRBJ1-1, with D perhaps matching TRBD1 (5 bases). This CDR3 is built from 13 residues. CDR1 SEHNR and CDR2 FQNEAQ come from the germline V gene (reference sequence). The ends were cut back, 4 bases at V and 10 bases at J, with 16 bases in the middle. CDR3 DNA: TGTGCCAGCAGCTCACAACAGGAGAATGGAGCTTTCTTT. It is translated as CASSSQQENGAFF.

CDR3 region: CASSVENTNYGYTF. DNA for the CDR3: TGTGCCAGCAGCGTAGAGAATACAAACTATGGCTACACCTTC. The chain carries TRBV9 and TRBJ1-2; D not certain. The ends were cut back, 0 bases at V and 2 bases at J, with 8 bases in the middle. CDR3 length: 14 amino acids. Germline V CDR1 and CDR2: SGDLS, YYNGEE.

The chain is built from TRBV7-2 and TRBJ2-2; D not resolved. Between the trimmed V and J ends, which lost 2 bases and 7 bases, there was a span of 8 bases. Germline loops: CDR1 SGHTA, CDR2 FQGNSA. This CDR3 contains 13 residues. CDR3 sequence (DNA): TGTGCCAGCAGCTTACTATTTGTCGGGGAGCTGTTTTTT. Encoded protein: CASSLLFVGELFF.

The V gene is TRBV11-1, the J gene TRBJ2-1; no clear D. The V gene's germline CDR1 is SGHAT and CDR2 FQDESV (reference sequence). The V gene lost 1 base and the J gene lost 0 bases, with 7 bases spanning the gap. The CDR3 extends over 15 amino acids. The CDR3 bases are TGTGCCAGCAGCTTAGACCCGAGCTCCTACAATGAGCAGTTCTTC. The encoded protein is CASSLDPSSYNEQFF.

DNA of the CDR3: TGTGCCAGCAGCCCCGGACAGTTTGAGACCCAGTACTTC. Its protein is CASSPGQFETQYF. The J gene is TRBJ2-5, the V gene TRBV7-8, with D tentatively TRBD1 (6 bases). The V end lost 5 bases, the J end lost 5 bases, and 12 bases lay between the germline ends. Germline CDR1 reads SGHVS; CDR2 reads FQNEAQ. This CDR3 spans 13 amino acids.

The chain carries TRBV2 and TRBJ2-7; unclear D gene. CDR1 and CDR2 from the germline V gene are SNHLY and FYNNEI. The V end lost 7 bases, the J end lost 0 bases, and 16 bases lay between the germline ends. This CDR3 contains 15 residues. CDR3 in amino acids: CASIEKRQNSYEQYV. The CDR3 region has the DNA TGTGCCAGCATTGAGAAGCGCCAGAACTCCTACGAGCAGTACGTC.

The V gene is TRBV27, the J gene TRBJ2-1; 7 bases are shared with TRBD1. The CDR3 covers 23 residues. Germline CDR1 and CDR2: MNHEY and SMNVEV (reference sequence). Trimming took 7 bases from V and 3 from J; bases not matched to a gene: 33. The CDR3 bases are TGTGCCAGCATAGGATGGCTTCTCGTACACCTACATCTGGCTACAGGGGACTACAATGAGCAGTTCTTC. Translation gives CASIGWLLVHLHLATGDYNEQFF.